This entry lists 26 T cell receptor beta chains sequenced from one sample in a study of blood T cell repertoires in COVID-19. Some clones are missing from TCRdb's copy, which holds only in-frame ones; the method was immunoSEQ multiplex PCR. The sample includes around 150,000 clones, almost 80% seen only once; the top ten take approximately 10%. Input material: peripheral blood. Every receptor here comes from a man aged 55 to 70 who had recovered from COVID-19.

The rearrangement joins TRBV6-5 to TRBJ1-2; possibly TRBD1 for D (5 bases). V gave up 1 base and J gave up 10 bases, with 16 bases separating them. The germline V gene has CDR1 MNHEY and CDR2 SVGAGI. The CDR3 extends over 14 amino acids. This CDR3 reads CASSYLNSGEVYTF. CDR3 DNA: TGTGCCAGCAGTTACTTGAATTCGGGGGAAGTCTACACCTTC.

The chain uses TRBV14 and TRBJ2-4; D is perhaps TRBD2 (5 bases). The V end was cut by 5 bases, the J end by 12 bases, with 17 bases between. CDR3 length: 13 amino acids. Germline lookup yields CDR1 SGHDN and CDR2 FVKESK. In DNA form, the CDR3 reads TGTGCCAGCAGCTCGGGGTTAGGACTTCCTCAGTACTTC. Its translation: CASSSGLGLPQYF. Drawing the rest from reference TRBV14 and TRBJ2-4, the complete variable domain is EAGVTQFPSHSVIEKGQTVTLRCDPISGHDNLYWYRRVMGKEIKFLLHFVKESKQDESGMPNNRFLAERTGGTYSTLKVQPAELEDSGVYFCASSSGLGLPQYFGAGTRLSVL.

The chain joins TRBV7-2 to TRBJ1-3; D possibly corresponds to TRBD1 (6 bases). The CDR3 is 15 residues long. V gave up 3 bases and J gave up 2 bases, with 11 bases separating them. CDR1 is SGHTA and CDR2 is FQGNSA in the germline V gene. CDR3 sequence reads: CASSFTGSPGNTIYF. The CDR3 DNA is TGTGCCAGCAGCTTTACAGGGTCCCCTGGAAACACCATATATTTT.

The CDR3 loop reads CATSRDQGARETQYF. The CDR3 coding sequence is TGTGCCACCAGCAGAGACCAGGGGGCCCGCGAGACCCAGTACTTC. V gene TRBV15 combines with J gene TRBJ2-5, with 8 nucleotides matching TRBD1. CDR3 length equals 15 residues. V shed 0 bases and J 5 bases; nucleotides not matched to a gene: 5. CDR1 LNHNV and CDR2 YYDKDF come from the germline V gene (reference sequence).

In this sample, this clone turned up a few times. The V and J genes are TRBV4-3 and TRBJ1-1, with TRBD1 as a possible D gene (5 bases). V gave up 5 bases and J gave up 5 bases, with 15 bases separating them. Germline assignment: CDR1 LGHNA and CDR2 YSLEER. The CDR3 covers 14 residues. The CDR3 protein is CASSLRGGATEAFF. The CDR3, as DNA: TGCGCCAGCAGCTTGAGAGGCGGGGCTACTGAAGCTTTCTTT.

The CDR3 protein is CASSEGGQANQPQHF. CDR3 nucleotide sequence: TGTGCCAGCAGTGAGGGTGGACAGGCCAATCAGCCCCAGCATTTT. The rearrangement links TRBV2 to TRBJ1-5; TRBD1 matches 7 bases. Trimming took 3 bases from V and 3 from J; bases not matched to a gene: 5. The CDR3 runs 15 residues. Germline V gene sequence: CDR1 SNHLY, CDR2 FYNNEI.

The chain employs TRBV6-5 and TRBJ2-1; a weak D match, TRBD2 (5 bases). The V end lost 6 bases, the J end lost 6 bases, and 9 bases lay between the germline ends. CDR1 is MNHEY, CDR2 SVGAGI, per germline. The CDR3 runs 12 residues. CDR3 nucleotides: TGTGCCAGCAGGGGCCGGGGCAATGAGCAGTTCTTC. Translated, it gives CASRGRGNEQFF.

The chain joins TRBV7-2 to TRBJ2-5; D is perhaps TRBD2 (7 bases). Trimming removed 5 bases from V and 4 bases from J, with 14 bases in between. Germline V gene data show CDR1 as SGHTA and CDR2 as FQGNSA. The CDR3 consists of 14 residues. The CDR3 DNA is TGTGCCAGCAGCCTGCAGCGGGACATAGAGACCCAGTACTTC. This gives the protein CASSLQRDIETQYF.

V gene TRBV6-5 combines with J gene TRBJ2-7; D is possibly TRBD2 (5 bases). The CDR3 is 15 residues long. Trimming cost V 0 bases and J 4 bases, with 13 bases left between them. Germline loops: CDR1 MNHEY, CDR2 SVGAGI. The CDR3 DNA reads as TGTGCCAGCAGTTACTCTTCCGGGGTCCCGTACGAGCAGTACTTC. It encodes CASSYSSGVPYEQYF.

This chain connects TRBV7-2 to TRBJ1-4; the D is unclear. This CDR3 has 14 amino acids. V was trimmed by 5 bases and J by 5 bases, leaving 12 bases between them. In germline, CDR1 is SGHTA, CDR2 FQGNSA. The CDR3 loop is CASSPSVANEKLFF. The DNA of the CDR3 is TGTGCCAGCAGCCCGTCCGTGGCCAATGAAAAACTGTTTTTT. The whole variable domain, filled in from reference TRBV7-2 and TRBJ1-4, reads GAGVSQSPSNKVTEKGKDVELRCDPISGHTALYWYRQSLGQGLEFLIYFQGNSAPDKSGLPSDRFSAERTGGSVSTLTIQRTQQEDSAVYLCASSPSVANEKLFFGSGTQLSVL.

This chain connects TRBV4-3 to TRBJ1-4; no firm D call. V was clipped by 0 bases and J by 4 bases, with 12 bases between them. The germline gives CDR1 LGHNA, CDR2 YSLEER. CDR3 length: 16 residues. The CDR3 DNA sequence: TGCGCCAGCAGCCAAGAAGGAGGGCCTAGTAATGAAAAACTGTTTTTT. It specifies CASSQEGGPSNEKLFF.

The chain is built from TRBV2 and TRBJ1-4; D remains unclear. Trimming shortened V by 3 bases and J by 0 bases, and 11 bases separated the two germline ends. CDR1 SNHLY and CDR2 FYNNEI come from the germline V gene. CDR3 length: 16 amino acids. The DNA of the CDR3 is TGTGCCAGCAGTGATAAAGTCAGTGCAACTAATGAAAAACTGTTTTTT. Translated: CASSDKVSATNEKLFF.

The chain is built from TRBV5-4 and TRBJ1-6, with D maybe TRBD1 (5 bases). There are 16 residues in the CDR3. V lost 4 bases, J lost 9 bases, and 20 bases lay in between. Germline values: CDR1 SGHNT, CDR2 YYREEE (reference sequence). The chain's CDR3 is CASSGTSELVGSPLHF. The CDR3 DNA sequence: TGTGCCAGCAGCGGGACTTCGGAACTCGTCGGTTCACCCCTCCACTTT.

The CDR3 region is CSARQGHGYTF. The CDR3 bases are TGCAGTGCTCGACAGGGGCATGGCTACACCTTC. This chain uses TRBV20-1 with TRBJ1-2, with 8 positions matching TRBD1. J lost 6 bases, V lost 5 bases, and 2 bases had no gene match. Germline CDR1 DFQATT, CDR2 SNEGSKA (reference sequence). There are 11 residues in the CDR3.

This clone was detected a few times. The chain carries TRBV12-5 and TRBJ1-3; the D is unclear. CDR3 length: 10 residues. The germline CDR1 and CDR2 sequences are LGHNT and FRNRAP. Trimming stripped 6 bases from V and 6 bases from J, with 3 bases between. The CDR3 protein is CASGKNTIYF. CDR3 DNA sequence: TGTGCTAGTGGCAAAAACACCATATATTTT.

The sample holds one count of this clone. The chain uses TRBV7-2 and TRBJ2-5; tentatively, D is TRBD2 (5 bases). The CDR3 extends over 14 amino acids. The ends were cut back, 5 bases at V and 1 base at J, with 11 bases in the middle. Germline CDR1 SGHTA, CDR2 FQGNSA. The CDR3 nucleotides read TGTGCCAGCAGCCCCGGAGCGGTCCAAGAGACCCAGTACTTC. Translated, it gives CASSPGAVQETQYF.

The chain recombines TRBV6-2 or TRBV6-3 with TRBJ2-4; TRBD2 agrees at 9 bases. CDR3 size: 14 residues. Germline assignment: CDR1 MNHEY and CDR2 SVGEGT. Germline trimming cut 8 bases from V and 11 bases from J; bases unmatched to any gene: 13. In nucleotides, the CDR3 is TGTGCCAGCGGCCCTGGGGTAGCGGGGGCCGTTCAGTACTTC. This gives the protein CASGPGVAGAVQYF.

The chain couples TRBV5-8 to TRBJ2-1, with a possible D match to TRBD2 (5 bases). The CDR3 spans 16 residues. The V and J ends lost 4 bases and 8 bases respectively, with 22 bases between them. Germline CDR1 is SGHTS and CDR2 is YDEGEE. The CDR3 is CASSPSLDSWRYEQFF. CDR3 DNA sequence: TGTGCCAGCAGCCCCTCCCTGGACTCCTGGAGATATGAGCAGTTCTTC.

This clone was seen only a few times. CDR3 in DNA: TGTGCCAGCAGCTTAGAGGAGGTTGCGGCGCGGGGCTACACCTTC. This codes for CASSLEEVAARGYTF. The J gene is TRBJ1-2, the V gene TRBV7-9; D gene unclear. V was pared by 1 base and J by 8 bases, with 17 bases between. This CDR3 is 15 amino acids long. The germline V gene has CDR1 SEHNR and CDR2 FQNEAQ (reference sequence).

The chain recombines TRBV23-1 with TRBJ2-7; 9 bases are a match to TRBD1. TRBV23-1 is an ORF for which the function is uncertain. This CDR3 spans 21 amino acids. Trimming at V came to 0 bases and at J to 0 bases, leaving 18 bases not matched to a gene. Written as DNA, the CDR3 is TGCGCCAGCAGTCAATCCAATCGACAGGGGGAGGAGAGCGGGGTCTCCTACGAGCAGTACTTC. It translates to CASSQSNRQGEESGVSYEQYF.

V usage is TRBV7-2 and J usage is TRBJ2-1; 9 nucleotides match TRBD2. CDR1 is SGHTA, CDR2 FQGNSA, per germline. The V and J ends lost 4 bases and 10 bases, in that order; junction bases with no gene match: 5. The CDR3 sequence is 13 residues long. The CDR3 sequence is CASSYGLAKEQFF. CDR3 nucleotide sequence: TGTGCCAGCAGCTATGGACTAGCGAAAGAGCAGTTCTTC.

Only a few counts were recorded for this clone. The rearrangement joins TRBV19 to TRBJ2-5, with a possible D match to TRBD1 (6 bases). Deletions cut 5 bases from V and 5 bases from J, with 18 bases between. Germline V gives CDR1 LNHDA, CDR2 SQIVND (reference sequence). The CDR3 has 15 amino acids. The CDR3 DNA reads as TGTGCCAGTAGTGCCCCCGGGACACACAGGGAGACCCAGTACTTC. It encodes CASSAPGTHRETQYF. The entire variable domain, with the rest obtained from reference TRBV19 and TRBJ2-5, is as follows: DGGITQSPKYLFRKEGQNVTLSCEQNLNHDAMYWYRQDPGQGLRLIYYSQIVNDFQKGDIAEGYSVSREKKESFPLTVTSAQKNPTAFYLCASSAPGTHRETQYFGPGTRLLVL.

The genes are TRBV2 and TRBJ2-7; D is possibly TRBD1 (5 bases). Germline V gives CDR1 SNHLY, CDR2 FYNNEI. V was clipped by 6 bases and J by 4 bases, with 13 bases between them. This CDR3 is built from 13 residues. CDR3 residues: CASSLGQGYEQYF. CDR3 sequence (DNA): TGTGCCAGCAGCCTAGGACAAGGTTACGAGCAGTACTTC.

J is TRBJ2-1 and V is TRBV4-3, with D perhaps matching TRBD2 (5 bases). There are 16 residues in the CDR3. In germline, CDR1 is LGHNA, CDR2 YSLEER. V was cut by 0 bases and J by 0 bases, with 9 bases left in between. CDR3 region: CASSQDHTSSYNEQFF. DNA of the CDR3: TGCGCCAGCAGCCAAGATCATACTAGCTCCTACAATGAGCAGTTCTTC.

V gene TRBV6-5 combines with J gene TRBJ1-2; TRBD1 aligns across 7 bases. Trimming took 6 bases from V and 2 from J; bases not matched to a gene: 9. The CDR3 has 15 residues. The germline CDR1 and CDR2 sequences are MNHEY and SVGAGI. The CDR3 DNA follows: TGTGCCAGCAGATCAACCAGACAGGGAAACTATGGCTACACCTTC. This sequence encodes CASRSTRQGNYGYTF.

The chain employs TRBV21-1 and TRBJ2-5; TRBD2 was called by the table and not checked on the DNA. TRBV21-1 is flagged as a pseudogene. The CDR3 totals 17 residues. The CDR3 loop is CASSKVSSGPYQETQYF. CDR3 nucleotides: TGTGCCAGCAGCAAAGTTTCTAGCGGGCCGTACCAAGAGACCCAGTACTTC.